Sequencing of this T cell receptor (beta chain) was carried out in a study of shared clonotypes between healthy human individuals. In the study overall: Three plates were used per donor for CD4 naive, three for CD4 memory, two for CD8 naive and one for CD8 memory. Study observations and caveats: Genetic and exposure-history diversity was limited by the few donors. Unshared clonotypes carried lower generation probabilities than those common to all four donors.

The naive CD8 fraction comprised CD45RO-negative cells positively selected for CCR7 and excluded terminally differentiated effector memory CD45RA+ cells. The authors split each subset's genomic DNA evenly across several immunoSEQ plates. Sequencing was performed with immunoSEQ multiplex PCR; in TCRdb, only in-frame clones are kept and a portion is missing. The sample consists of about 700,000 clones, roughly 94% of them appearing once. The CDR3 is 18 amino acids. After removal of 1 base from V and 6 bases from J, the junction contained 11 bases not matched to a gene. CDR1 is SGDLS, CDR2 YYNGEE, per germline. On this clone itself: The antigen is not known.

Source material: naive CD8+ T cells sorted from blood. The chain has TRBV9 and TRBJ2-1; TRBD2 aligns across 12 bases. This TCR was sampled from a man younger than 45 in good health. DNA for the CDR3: TGTGCCAGCAGCGTAAAAAGGACTAGCGGGAAGGGCCTCAATGAGCAGTTCTTC. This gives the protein CASSVKRTSGKGLNEQFF. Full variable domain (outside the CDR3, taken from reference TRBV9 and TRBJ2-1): DSGVTQTPKHLITATGQRVTLRCSPRSGDLSVYWYQQSLDQGLQFLIQYYNGEERAKGNILERFSAQQFPDLHSELNLSSLELGDSALYFCASSVKRTSGKGLNEQFFGPGTRLTVL.